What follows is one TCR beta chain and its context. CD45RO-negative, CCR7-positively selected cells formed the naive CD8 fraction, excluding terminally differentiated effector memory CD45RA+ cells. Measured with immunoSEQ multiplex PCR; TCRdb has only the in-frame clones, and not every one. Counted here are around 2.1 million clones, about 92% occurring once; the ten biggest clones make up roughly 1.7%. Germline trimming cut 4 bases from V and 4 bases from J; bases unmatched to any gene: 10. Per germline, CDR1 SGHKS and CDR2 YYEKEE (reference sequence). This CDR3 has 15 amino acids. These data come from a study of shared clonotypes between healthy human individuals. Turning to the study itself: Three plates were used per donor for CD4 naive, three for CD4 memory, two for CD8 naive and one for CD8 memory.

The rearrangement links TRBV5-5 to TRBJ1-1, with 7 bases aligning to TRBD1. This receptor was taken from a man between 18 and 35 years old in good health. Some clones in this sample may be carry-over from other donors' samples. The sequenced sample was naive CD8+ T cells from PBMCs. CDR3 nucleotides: TGTGCCAGCAGCCCGGGGTGGACAGGCGGCACTGAAGCTTTCTTT. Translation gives CASSPGWTGGTEAFF. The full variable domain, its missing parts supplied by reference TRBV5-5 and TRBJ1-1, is DAGVTQSPTHLIKTRGQQVTLRCSPISGHKSVSWYQQVLGQGPQFIFQYYEKEERGRGNFPDRFSARQFPNYSSELNVNALLLGDSALYLCASSPGWTGGTEAFFGQGTRLTVV.